Listed below are T cell receptor beta chains from one sample, sequenced in a study of blood T cell repertoires in COVID-19. Data came from immunoSEQ multiplex PCR; TCRdb stores just in-frame clones and leaves some out. The sample consists of some 94,000 clones, just under 90% of them appearing once. Sequenced material: peripheral blood. All receptors derive from a human donor in a cohort sampled during active COVID-19. CDR3s include the opening cysteine and the closing phenylalanine or tryptophan. D genes are given only for firm matches. Not every row has a clone size; where given, it reads once, few, many or a size class.

size: -
D: TRBD2
J: TRBJ2-2
V: TRBV11-2
DNA: TGTGCCAGCAGAAAACCCCTAGCGGTCCTACCCAACACCGGGGAGCTGTTTTTT
CDR3: CASRKPLAVLPNTGELFF

size: -
D: TRBD2
J: TRBJ2-7
V: TRBV27
DNA: TGTGCCAGCAGTTTCAGCGGGAGACGGAACGAGCAGTACTTC
CDR3: CASSFSGRRNEQYF

size: -
D: -
J: TRBJ2-7
V: TRBV5-1
DNA: TGCGCCAGCAGCTTTACAGACGGACACGAGGAGCAGTACTTC
CDR3: CASSFTDGHEEQYF

size: -
D: TRBD1
J: TRBJ2-2
V: TRBV13
DNA: TGTGCCAGCAGCTTAGGAGGCAGGGGACAGGGGACCGGGGAGCTGTTTTTT
CDR3: CASSLGGRGQGTGELFF

size: -
D: -
J: TRBJ2-3
V: TRBV5-1
DNA: TGCGCCAGCAGCTGGGACCCAAGGGACTTCTCAGATACGCAGTATTTT
CDR3: CASSWDPRDFSDTQYF

size: -
D: TRBD1
J: TRBJ1-1
V: TRBV7-2
DNA: TGTGCCAGCAGAATTGGGCGACCCCACAGGGGGGTGACTGAAGCTTTCTTT
CDR3: CASRIGRPHRGVTEAFF

size: -
D: -
J: TRBJ1-5
V: TRBV30
DNA: TGTGCCTGGAGCAATGAGAGGAGCAATCAGCCCCAGCATTTT
CDR3: CAWSNERSNQPQHF

size: -
D: -
J: TRBJ2-1
V: TRBV6-5
DNA: TGTGCCAGCAGTTACTCGGGCGTCACCTACAATGAGCAGTTCTTC
CDR3: CASSYSGVTYNEQFF

size: -
D: TRBD1
J: TRBJ2-4
V: TRBV13
DNA: TGTGCCAGCAGTTTCCGGGACAGGGGGTTAGCCAAAAACATTCAGTACTTC
CDR3: CASSFRDRGLAKNIQYF

size: -
D: TRBD2
J: TRBJ2-7
V: TRBV6-2/TRBV6-3
DNA: TGTGCCAGCAGTTACTCTTTAGCGGGAGTTGGCGAGCAGTACTTC
CDR3: CASSYSLAGVGEQYF

size: -
D: -
J: TRBJ1-5
V: TRBV6-1
DNA: TGTGCCAGCAGTGAAGGCCGGCGGGGAGAGGAGCATTTT
CDR3: CASSEGRRGEEHF

size: -
D: -
J: TRBJ1-1
V: TRBV9
DNA: TGTGCCAGCAGCATCCTGTCGGGTCCGAACACTGAAGCTTTCTTT
CDR3: CASSILSGPNTEAFF

size: -
D: -
J: TRBJ1-1
V: TRBV6-5
DNA: TGTGCCAGCAGTTACGGATCGGGAGGGACTGAAGCTTTCTTT
CDR3: CASSYGSGGTEAFF

size: -
D: TRBD1
J: TRBJ1-2
V: TRBV9
DNA: TGTGCCAGCAGTTTTGACAGGGGGCGCTATGGCTACACCTTC
CDR3: CASSFDRGRYGYTF

size: once
D: TRBD2
J: TRBJ2-1
V: TRBV29-1
DNA: TGCAGCGTCCTCGGACTAGCGGGAGGGCCAGATGAGCAGTTCTTC
CDR3: CSVLGLAGGPDEQFF

size: -
D: TRBD1
J: TRBJ1-1
V: TRBV5-1
DNA: TGCGCCAGCAGCTTGGAGCAGGGGGTTATAACTTTCTTT
CDR3: CASSLEQGVITFF

size: -
D: TRBD1
J: TRBJ2-1
V: TRBV19
DNA: TGTGCCAGTAGTAGGACAGGGTGGGGGCACAATGAGCAGTTCTTC
CDR3: CASSRTGWGHNEQFF

size: -
D: TRBD1
J: TRBJ2-4
V: TRBV18
DNA: TGTGCCAGCTCATGGGACAGACTAGCCAAAAACATTCAGTACTTC
CDR3: CASSWDRLAKNIQYF

size: -
D: TRBD2
J: TRBJ2-1
V: TRBV9
DNA: TGTGCCAGCAACGGGGGGGCGGACTACAATGAGCAGTTCTTC
CDR3: CASNGGADYNEQFF

size: -
D: -
J: TRBJ2-5
V: TRBV6-5
DNA: TGTGCCTGCCCCGAGGGCCGGGAGACCCAGTACTTC
CDR3: CACPEGRETQYF

size: -
D: -
J: TRBJ2-1
V: TRBV9
DNA: TGTGCCAGCAGCGTAGGTGGCTCAGTCTCCTACAATGAGCAGTTCTTC
CDR3: CASSVGGSVSYNEQFF

size: -
D: -
J: TRBJ1-1
V: TRBV10-3
DNA: TGTGCCATCAGTGACGGGTCGGGAATGAACACTGAAGCTTTCTTT
CDR3: CAISDGSGMNTEAFF

size: -
D: -
J: TRBJ2-3
V: TRBV7-6
DNA: TGTGCCAGCAGCTTAGGAAGTAGTGGGGGGACAGATACGCAGTATTTT
CDR3: CASSLGSSGGTDTQYF

size: -
D: -
J: TRBJ1-2
V: TRBV9
DNA: TGTGCCAGCAGCGTAGAAACGACAGGAGCGTATGGCTACACCTTC
CDR3: CASSVETTGAYGYTF